This record looks at one TCR beta chain sequence and its context. Its antigen is as yet unknown. Sequenced by immunoSEQ multiplex PCR; TCRdb stores in-frame clones only, minus some. The table includes about 360,000 clones, just over 85% detected once. This record belongs to a study of cytomegalovirus exposure and HLA in healthy donors. Overall study results and limits: First-cohort TCR clusters were later found to tend to co-occur in the 90 to 150 validation repertoires. Among the CMV-associated chains, a few were confirmed in vitro as specific for CMV antigens.

Germline V gene data show CDR1 as MDHEN and CDR2 as SYDVKM. The CDR3 contains 17 residues. The V gene end was trimmed by 3 bases and the J gene end by 0 bases; junction bases not matched to a gene: 9. V usage is TRBV28 and J usage is TRBJ2-5, with 8 bases identical to TRBD2. The specimen was PBMCs. The TCR originated in a woman between 18 and 29 years old in good health and CMV-seronegative. CDR3 coding DNA: TGTGCCAGCAGTTTCCTGGTAGCGGGGTCAGACCAAGAGACCCAGTACTTC. Translated, it gives CASSFLVAGSDQETQYF.